A selection of T cell receptor beta chains follows, all from one sample in a study of blood T cell repertoires in COVID-19. Measured with immunoSEQ multiplex PCR; TCRdb has only the in-frame clones, and not every one. The sample yields 75,000 to 80,000 clones, 85% seen once. Specimen: peripheral blood. The receptors originated from a man between 60 and 75 years old with COVID-19, enrolled during active disease. Both conserved end residues are part of each CDR3. Fields, in order: clone size, D gene, J gene, V gene, CDR3 protein, CDR3 DNA. D genes are given only for firm matches. Rows may omit the clone size; those that give it use once, few, many or a size class.

- | - | TRBJ1-1 | TRBV12-3/TRBV12-4 | CASSFWAEAFF | TGTGCCAGCAGTTTTTGGGCAGAAGCTTTCTTT
- | - | TRBJ1-2 | TRBV29-1 | CSVAVNYGYTF | TGCAGCGTTGCGGTAAACTATGGCTACACCTTC
- | - | TRBJ1-5 | TRBV24-1 | CATSERTDNQPQHF | TGTGCCACCAGTGAACGGACAGACAATCAGCCCCAGCATTTT
- | - | TRBJ2-1 | TRBV5-1 | CASRFGGEPYNEQFF | TGCGCCAGCAGATTCGGGGGAGAGCCCTACAATGAGCAGTTCTTC
- | TRBD2 | TRBJ2-1 | TRBV7-2 | CASSFSGGQYEQFF | TGTGCCAGCAGCTTTAGCGGGGGCCAGTATGAGCAGTTCTTC
- | - | TRBJ1-1 | TRBV19 | CASSIHRAGKMNTEAFF | TGTGCCAGTAGTATACACAGGGCAGGAAAGATGAACACTGAAGCTTTCTTT
- | - | TRBJ2-1 | TRBV5-4 | CASSLVLGSSYNEQFF | TGTGCCAGCAGCTTGGTACTGGGGAGCTCCTACAATGAGCAGTTCTTC
- | - | TRBJ2-3 | TRBV9 | CASSVGSWTDGDIDTQYF | TGTGCCAGCAGCGTAGGATCCTGGACTGATGGGGATATAGATACGCAGTATTTT
- | - | TRBJ1-5 | TRBV28 | CASNYRVGQPQHF | TGTGCCAGCAATTACAGGGTTGGTCAGCCCCAGCATTTT
- | - | TRBJ2-7 | TRBV7-9 | CASSSLHTFEQYF | TGTGCCAGCAGCTCACTACACACGTTCGAGCAGTACTTC
- | - | TRBJ1-2 | TRBV5-5 | CASRLRDNANYGYTF | TGTGCCAGCAGGCTTAGGGACAATGCTAACTATGGCTACACCTTC
- | TRBD2 | TRBJ2-7 | TRBV10-3 | CAISERPSGGDYEQYF | TGTGCCATCAGTGAACGGCCTAGCGGGGGCGACTACGAGCAGTACTTC
- | - | TRBJ1-6 | TRBV7-6 | CASSLEGGRNNSPLHF | TGTGCCAGCAGCTTAGAGGGGGGGAGAAATAATTCACCCCTCCACTTT
- | TRBD2 | TRBJ2-1 | TRBV10-1 | CASSPMTGLGSEQFF | TGCGCCAGCAGTCCCATGACGGGACTAGGATCTGAGCAGTTCTTC
- | - | TRBJ2-2 | TRBV19 | CASNSPTGELFF | TGTGCCAGTAACTCTCCCACCGGGGAGCTGTTTTTT
- | - | TRBJ2-2 | TRBV2 | CASSELGGENTGELFF | TGTGCCAGCAGTGAATTGGGCGGGGAAAACACCGGGGAGCTGTTTTTT
- | - | TRBJ1-1 | TRBV19 | CASSIDSGDTEAFF | TGTGCCAGTAGTATCGACAGTGGGGACACTGAAGCTTTCTTT
- | TRBD1 | TRBJ1-6 | TRBV3-1/TRBV3-2 | CASSQRDRVSPLHF | TGTGCCAGCAGCCAAAGGGACAGGGTTTCACCCCTCCACTTT
- | TRBD1 | TRBJ2-5 | TRBV5-1 | CASSPSLTGTGYSETQYF | TGCGCCAGCAGCCCAAGCCTAACCGGGACAGGGTATAGCGAGACCCAGTACTTC
- | TRBD1 | TRBJ2-6 | TRBV27 | CASSLQGASSGANVLTF | TGTGCCAGCAGCCTACAGGGGGCGAGCTCTGGGGCCAACGTCCTGACTTTC
once | - | TRBJ2-5 | TRBV7-9 | CASSPGQLQETQYF | TGTGCCAGCAGCCCTGGACAGCTTCAAGAGACCCAGTACTTC
many | TRBD1 | TRBJ1-1 | TRBV2 | CASRPGQGGRAEAFF | TGTGCCAGCAGGCCGGGACAGGGAGGGAGGGCTGAAGCTTTCTTT
- | TRBD1 | TRBJ1-6 | TRBV7-3 | CASSLSGGPYNSPLHF | TGTGCCAGCAGCTTATCAGGGGGCCCCTATAATTCACCCCTCCACTTT
- | TRBD2 | TRBJ2-7 | TRBV28 | CASSLLLAGLYEQYF | TGTGCCAGCAGTTTATTGCTAGCGGGGCTCTACGAGCAGTACTTC
- | TRBD2 | TRBJ2-5 | TRBV11-2 | CASSLGGGLGEGTQYF | TGTGCCAGCAGCTTAGGCGGGGGTCTGGGGGAGGGGACCCAGTACTTC
- | - | TRBJ2-4 | TRBV3-1/TRBV3-2 | CASSQEASGGQNIQYF | TGTGCCAGCAGCCAAGAAGCGTCAGGGGGGCAAAACATTCAGTACTTC
- | TRBD1 | TRBJ1-2 | TRBV3-1/TRBV3-2 | CASRPGTGGNYGYTF | TGTGCCAGCAGACCCGGGACAGGAGGAAACTATGGCTACACCTTC
- | - | TRBJ2-1 | TRBV5-1 | CASSLGSSYNEQFF | TGCGCCAGCAGCTTGGGGAGCTCCTACAATGAGCAGTTCTTC
many | - | TRBJ2-6 | TRBV24-1 | CATSDITGSGANVLTF | TGTGCCACCAGTGATATTACAGGCTCTGGGGCCAACGTCCTGACTTTC
- | TRBD2 | TRBJ2-7 | TRBV5-4 | CASSQREESYEQYF | TGTGCCAGCAGTCAGCGGGAGGAGAGCTACGAGCAGTACTTC
- | TRBD2 | TRBJ2-1 | TRBV10-2 | CASSEGLAGAYNEQFF | TGCGCCAGCAGCGAAGGACTAGCGGGAGCCTACAATGAGCAGTTCTTC
- | - | TRBJ1-6 | TRBV12-3/TRBV12-4 | CASSFRSPLHF | TGTGCCAGCAGTTTCCGTTCACCCCTCCACTTT
- | - | TRBJ1-1 | TRBV5-1 | CASSQSQGWTEAFF | TGCGCCAGCAGCCAGTCCCAGGGTTGGACTGAAGCTTTCTTT
few | TRBD1 | TRBJ2-7 | TRBV2 | CASSRDRGYEQYF | TGTGCCAGCAGTCGGGACAGGGGCTACGAGCAGTACTTC
- | - | TRBJ1-4 | TRBV5-1 | CASSASGDTNEKLFF | TGCGCCAGCAGCGCCTCAGGGGATACTAATGAAAAACTGTTTTTT
- | - | TRBJ2-7 | TRBV7-9 | CASSLAGDGYEQYF | TGTGCCAGCAGCTTAGCGGGAGATGGGTACGAGCAGTACTTC
- | - | TRBJ1-2 | TRBV6-1 | CASSERQGSYGYTF | TGTGCCAGCAGTGAGAGGCAGGGAAGCTATGGCTACACCTTC
- | TRBD1 | TRBJ1-4 | TRBV10-1 | CASSPGTVEKLFF | TGCGCCAGCAGTCCTGGGACAGTCGAAAAACTGTTTTTT
- | TRBD2 | TRBJ2-1 | TRBV5-1 | CASASSGNEQFF | TGCGCCAGCGCCTCTAGCGGGAATGAGCAGTTCTTC
- | - | TRBJ2-7 | TRBV21-1 | CASRRQGYDEQYF | TGTGCCAGCAGGAGACAGGGTTATGACGAGCAGTACTTC
- | - | TRBJ2-2 | TRBV7-9 | CASKSTWTANTGELFF | TGTGCCAGCAAGTCAACATGGACAGCGAACACCGGGGAGCTGTTTTTT
- | - | TRBJ1-1 | TRBV3-1/TRBV3-2 | CASAGGHTEAFF | TGTGCCAGCGCGGGGGGGCACACTGAAGCTTTCTTT
- | - | TRBJ2-7 | TRBV6-5 | CASSYSEQTRGREQYF | TGTGCCAGCAGTTACTCGGAGCAGACCAGGGGTCGGGAGCAGTACTTC
once | TRBD1 | TRBJ1-2 | TRBV18 | CASSFPMNDRDGYTF | TGTGCCAGCTCGTTCCCGATGAATGACAGGGATGGCTACACCTTC
- | - | TRBJ2-1 | TRBV19 | CASSPIEGGSYNEQFF | TGTGCCAGTAGCCCGATAGAGGGGGGGTCCTACAATGAGCAGTTCTTC
- | TRBD1 | TRBJ1-2 | TRBV19 | CASSIEGANGYTF | TGTGCCAGTAGTATTGAGGGGGCAAATGGCTACACCTTC
once | - | TRBJ1-6 | TRBV14 | CASSRGAVNSPLHF | TGTGCCAGCAGCCGGGGCGCCGTAAATTCACCCCTCCACTTT
- | - | TRBJ1-6 | TRBV28 | CASTPQGRGSSNSPLHF | TGTGCCAGCACCCCCCAGGGGAGGGGCTCAAGTAATTCACCCCTCCACTTT
- | - | TRBJ2-7 | TRBV18 | CASSPAQGRGNEQYF | TGTGCCAGCTCACCGGCACAGGGCCGAGGTAACGAGCAGTACTTC
once | TRBD2 | TRBJ2-5 | TRBV19 | CASSRGLAGGLETQYF | TGTGCCAGTAGTAGAGGGCTAGCGGGAGGGTTAGAGACCCAGTACTTC